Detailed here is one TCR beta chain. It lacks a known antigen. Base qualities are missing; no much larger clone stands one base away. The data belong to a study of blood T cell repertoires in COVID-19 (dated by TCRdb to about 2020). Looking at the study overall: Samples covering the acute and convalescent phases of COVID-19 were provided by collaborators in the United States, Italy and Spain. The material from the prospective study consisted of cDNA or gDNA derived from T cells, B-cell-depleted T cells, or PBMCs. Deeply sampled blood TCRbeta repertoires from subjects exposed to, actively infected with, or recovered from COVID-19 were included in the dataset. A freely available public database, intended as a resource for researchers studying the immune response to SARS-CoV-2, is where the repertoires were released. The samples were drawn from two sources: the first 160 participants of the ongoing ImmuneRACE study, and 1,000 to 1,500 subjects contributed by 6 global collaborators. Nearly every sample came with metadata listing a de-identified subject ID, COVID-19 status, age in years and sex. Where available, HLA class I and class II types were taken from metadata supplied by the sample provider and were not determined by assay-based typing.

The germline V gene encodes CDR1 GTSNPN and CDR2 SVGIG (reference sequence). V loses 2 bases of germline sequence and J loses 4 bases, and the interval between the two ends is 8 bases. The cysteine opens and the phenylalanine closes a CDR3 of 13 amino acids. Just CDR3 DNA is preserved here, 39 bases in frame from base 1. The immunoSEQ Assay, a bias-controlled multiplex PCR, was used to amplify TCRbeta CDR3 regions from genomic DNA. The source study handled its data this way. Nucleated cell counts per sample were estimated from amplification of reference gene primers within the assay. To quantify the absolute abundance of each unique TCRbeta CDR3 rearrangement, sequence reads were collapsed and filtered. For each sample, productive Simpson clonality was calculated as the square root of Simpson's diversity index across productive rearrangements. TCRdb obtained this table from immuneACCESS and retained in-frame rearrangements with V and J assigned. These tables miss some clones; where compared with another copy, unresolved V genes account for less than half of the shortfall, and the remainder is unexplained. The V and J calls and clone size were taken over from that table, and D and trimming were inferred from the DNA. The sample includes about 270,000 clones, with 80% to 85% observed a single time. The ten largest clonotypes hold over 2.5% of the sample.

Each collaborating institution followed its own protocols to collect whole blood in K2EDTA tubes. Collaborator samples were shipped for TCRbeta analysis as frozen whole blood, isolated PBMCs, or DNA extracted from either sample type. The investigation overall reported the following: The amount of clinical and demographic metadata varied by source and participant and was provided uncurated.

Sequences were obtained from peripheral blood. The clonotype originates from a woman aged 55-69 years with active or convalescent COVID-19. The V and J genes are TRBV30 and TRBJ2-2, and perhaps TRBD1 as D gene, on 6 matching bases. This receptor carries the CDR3 CAWSLGGTGELFF. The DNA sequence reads TGTGCCTGGAGTTTAGGGGGCACCGGGGAGCTGTTTTTT.